The source of this T cell receptor beta chain is a study of blood T cell repertoires in COVID-19. This clone appeared a single time. Because it lacks the conserved phenylalanine or tryptophan at the end, this CDR3 is likely a read error. Because the CDR3's place on the DNA is in doubt, the DNA is left out and the CDR3 is given as listed by TCRdb. From its first to its last residue, the CDR3 has 13 amino acids. The germline CDR1 and CDR2 sequences are MNHNS and SASEGT. Here immunoSEQ multiplex PCR was the method, and the copy in TCRdb shows in-frame clones only, minus some. The sample has almost 300,000 clones; around 87% are singletons.

This receptor was taken from a man in his sixties or seventies with acute or convalescent COVID-19. The chain has TRBV6-1 and TRBJ2-3; the table names TRBD2, a call not compared with the DNA. The sequenced material came from peripheral blood. CDR3 in amino acids: CASSEVEGTRLLV.